This T cell receptor beta chain was recorded in a study of OX40 agonist ivuxolimab in advanced cancers. Overall study context: Each patient was given ivuxolimab into a vein every 2 weeks, at 0.01 to 10 mg/kg.

From germline, CDR1 is SNHLY and CDR2 FYNNEI. The CDR3 length is 15 residues. V lost 7 bases and J lost 7; bases outside the gene matches: 11. Sequencing was performed with immunoSEQ multiplex PCR; in TCRdb, only in-frame clones are kept and a portion is missing. This table holds tens of thousands of clones, roughly 89% found once. The chain joins TRBV2 to TRBJ2-2, with TRBD2 matching 8 bases. Here the sequenced sample was CD4+ or CD8+ T cells sorted from blood, taken in a trial of the OX40 agonist ivuxolimab. This sequence originates from an adult with an advanced solid tumor such as melanoma, head and neck, liver or kidney cancer. This CDR3 is CASTVLAGGVGELFF. CDR3 bases: TGTGCCAGCACTGTACTTGCGGGGGGCGTCGGGGAGCTGTTTTTT.